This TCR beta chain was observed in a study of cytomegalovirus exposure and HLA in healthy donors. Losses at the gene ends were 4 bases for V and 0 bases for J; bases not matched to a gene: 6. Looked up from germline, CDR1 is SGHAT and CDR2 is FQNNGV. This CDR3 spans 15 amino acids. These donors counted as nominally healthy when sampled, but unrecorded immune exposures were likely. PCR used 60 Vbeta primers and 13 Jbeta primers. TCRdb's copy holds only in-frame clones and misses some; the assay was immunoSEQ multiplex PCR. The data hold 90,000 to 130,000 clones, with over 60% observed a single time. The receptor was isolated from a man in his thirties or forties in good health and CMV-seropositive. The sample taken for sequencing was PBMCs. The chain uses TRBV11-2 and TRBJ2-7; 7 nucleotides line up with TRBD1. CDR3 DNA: TGTGCCAGCAGCTCTCAGGGGGTTCCCTCCTACGAGCAGTACTTC. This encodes CASSSQGVPSYEQYF.